A selection of T cell receptor beta chains follows, all from one sample in a study of CD8 T cells in ankylosing spondylitis. TCRdb redid the calling of the 5' RACE reads with MiXCR, one entry per CDR3 protein. The repertoire holds 200,000 or so distinct CDR3 sequences, with around a quarter as singletons. Sequencing used blood, either unsorted or a sorted T cell fraction (not recorded which). All receptors derive from a male donor with ankylosing spondylitis or in good health (not recorded which). The CDR3 runs from the conserved cysteine through the conserved F or W. D genes are given only for firm matches. Some rows mark clone size as missing; the rest say once, few, many or name a class of expanded clone.

CDR3nt: TGTGCCAGCAGCCCAACACAGAGTTCCTACAATGAGCAGTTCTTC
CDR3aa: CASSPTQSSYNEQFF
abundance: -
d_gene: -
v_gene: TRBV5-4
j_gene: TRBJ2-1

CDR3nt: TGCAGTGCCCCGCCCATTGGACGAGGAAGTAATCAGCCCCAGCATTTT
CDR3aa: CSAPPIGRGSNQPQHF
abundance: -
d_gene: -
v_gene: TRBV20-1
j_gene: TRBJ1-5

CDR3nt: TGTGCCAGCAGCTGGGGACTAGCGGGAGGCAACACCGGGGAGCTGTTTTTT
CDR3aa: CASSWGLAGGNTGELFF
abundance: many
d_gene: TRBD2
v_gene: TRBV11-2
j_gene: TRBJ2-2

CDR3nt: TGTGCCAGCAGTCCACGACTAGCGGGAGTAGAGACCCAGTACTTC
CDR3aa: CASSPRLAGVETQYF
abundance: many
d_gene: TRBD2
v_gene: TRBV27
j_gene: TRBJ2-5

CDR3nt: TGTGCCAGCAGCTTAGAAGTGGGTCGGGCCCTCCACTTT
CDR3aa: CASSLEVGRALHF
abundance: -
d_gene: -
v_gene: TRBV7-2
j_gene: TRBJ1-6

CDR3nt: TGTGCCAGCAGCCGCCTGACAGGGGACGAGCAGTACTTC
CDR3aa: CASSRLTGDEQYF
abundance: -
d_gene: TRBD1
v_gene: TRBV6-6
j_gene: TRBJ2-7

CDR3nt: TGCGCCAGCAGCTCTACAGGGGGCTGGAACACTGAAGCTTTCTTT
CDR3aa: CASSSTGGWNTEAFF
abundance: many
d_gene: TRBD1
v_gene: TRBV5-1
j_gene: TRBJ1-1

CDR3nt: TGCGCCAGCAGCTTGGCGGAGAGCAGGGGCACCGGGGAGCTGTTTTTT
CDR3aa: CASSLAESRGTGELFF
abundance: -
d_gene: -
v_gene: TRBV5-1
j_gene: TRBJ2-2

CDR3nt: TGCAGCGTTGGGTCGGGACTCCAGACGGAAGCTTTCTTT
CDR3aa: CSVGSGLQTEAFF
abundance: many
d_gene: -
v_gene: TRBV29-1
j_gene: TRBJ1-1

CDR3nt: TGCGCCAGCAGCTCCGGGCCCAGCGGGGGGGGTGAGGAGACCCAGTACTTC
CDR3aa: CASSSGPSGGGEETQYF
abundance: many
d_gene: TRBD2
v_gene: TRBV5-1
j_gene: TRBJ2-5

CDR3nt: TGCAGCGTTGATTCAGGGAAGGGCACTGAAGCTTTCTTT
CDR3aa: CSVDSGKGTEAFF
abundance: -
d_gene: -
v_gene: TRBV29-1
j_gene: TRBJ1-1

CDR3nt: TGTGCCAGCAGTGTACAGACAGGGGTGCATGGCTACACCTTC
CDR3aa: CASSVQTGVHGYTF
abundance: -
d_gene: TRBD1
v_gene: TRBV12-3/TRBV12-4
j_gene: TRBJ1-2

CDR3nt: TGCAGCGTAGAAGACAGGGGCTATGGCTACACCTTC
CDR3aa: CSVEDRGYGYTF
abundance: many
d_gene: TRBD1
v_gene: TRBV29-1
j_gene: TRBJ1-2

CDR3nt: TGTGCCAGCAGTTCTTGGACTAGCCGCAATGAGCAGTTCTTC
CDR3aa: CASSSWTSRNEQFF
abundance: many
d_gene: TRBD2
v_gene: TRBV6-5
j_gene: TRBJ2-1

CDR3nt: TGCAGCGTGAGGCGGGAGCTCGAAGAGACCCAGTACTTC
CDR3aa: CSVRRELEETQYF
abundance: many
d_gene: TRBD2
v_gene: TRBV29-1
j_gene: TRBJ2-5

CDR3nt: TGCAGTGCTAGAGAAATGGCAGGGAATGGAAACACCATATATTTT
CDR3aa: CSAREMAGNGNTIYF
abundance: many
d_gene: -
v_gene: TRBV20-1
j_gene: TRBJ1-3

CDR3nt: TGTGCCAGCAGCATAACGACAGCGAACACTGAAGCTTTCTTT
CDR3aa: CASSITTANTEAFF
abundance: many
d_gene: -
v_gene: TRBV7-9
j_gene: TRBJ1-1

CDR3nt: TGCGCCAGCAGCTTGGACGGCAGCTCCTACGAGCAGTACTTC
CDR3aa: CASSLDGSSYEQYF
abundance: few
d_gene: -
v_gene: TRBV5-1
j_gene: TRBJ2-7

CDR3nt: TGCAGCGCCCCGGGACTAGCGGGTTTCTACAATGAGCAGTTCTTC
CDR3aa: CSAPGLAGFYNEQFF
abundance: many
d_gene: TRBD2
v_gene: TRBV29-1
j_gene: TRBJ2-1

CDR3nt: TGCGCCAGCAGCTTCGACTCCTACACTGAAGCTTTCTTT
CDR3aa: CASSFDSYTEAFF
abundance: many
d_gene: -
v_gene: TRBV5-1
j_gene: TRBJ1-1

CDR3nt: TGTGCCAGCAGCTCCCAGGGGTTGAACAATCAGCCCCAGCATTTT
CDR3aa: CASSSQGLNNQPQHF
abundance: many
d_gene: -
v_gene: TRBV7-2
j_gene: TRBJ1-5

CDR3nt: TGCGCCAGCAGCCAAGATAGGAGCGGGAGCACAGATACGCAGTATTTT
CDR3aa: CASSQDRSGSTDTQYF
abundance: many
d_gene: -
v_gene: TRBV4-1
j_gene: TRBJ2-3

CDR3nt: TGTGCCAGCAGCTTGTCCACGGGGGGAAGAGAGACCCAGTACTTC
CDR3aa: CASSLSTGGRETQYF
abundance: -
d_gene: TRBD2
v_gene: TRBV5-5
j_gene: TRBJ2-5

CDR3nt: TGCGCCAGCAGTGGAGCCGGCGCGACCCAAGAGACCCAGTACTTC
CDR3aa: CASSGAGATQETQYF
abundance: few
d_gene: -
v_gene: TRBV4-1
j_gene: TRBJ2-5

CDR3nt: TGCAGTTCCCCAGGGGCTGACGCACGAGATACGCAGTATTTT
CDR3aa: CSSPGADARDTQYF
abundance: -
d_gene: -
v_gene: TRBV20-1
j_gene: TRBJ2-3

CDR3nt: TGTGCCAGCACCCCCCGGGGAGTATCTTCTGGGGCCAACGTCCTGACTTTC
CDR3aa: CASTPRGVSSGANVLTF
abundance: many
d_gene: -
v_gene: TRBV2
j_gene: TRBJ2-6

CDR3nt: TGTGCCAGCAGTTGGGGCGGCAGGGCAGGGAAGGAAAAACTGTTTTTT
CDR3aa: CASSWGGRAGKEKLFF
abundance: many
d_gene: -
v_gene: TRBV12-3/TRBV12-4
j_gene: TRBJ1-4

CDR3nt: TGTGCCAGCAGCAAAGGCCCAGACAACTATGGCTACACCTTC
CDR3aa: CASSKGPDNYGYTF
abundance: -
d_gene: -
v_gene: TRBV21-1
j_gene: TRBJ1-2

CDR3nt: TGTGCCAGCGGGACACAGGTCTCTGGAAACACCATATATTTT
CDR3aa: CASGTQVSGNTIYF
abundance: many
d_gene: -
v_gene: TRBV12-3/TRBV12-4
j_gene: TRBJ1-3

CDR3nt: TGTGCCAGCAGTGTCGGGGACGGGGGCTACGAGCAGTACTTC
CDR3aa: CASSVGDGGYEQYF
abundance: many
d_gene: -
v_gene: TRBV12-3/TRBV12-4
j_gene: TRBJ2-7

CDR3nt: TGCAGTGCCCCCTCGGGCGGGAGGGCCGGGAGCACAGATACGCAGTATTTT
CDR3aa: CSAPSGGRAGSTDTQYF
abundance: few
d_gene: TRBD2
v_gene: TRBV20-1
j_gene: TRBJ2-3

CDR3nt: TGTGCCAGCAGCCCAATCCCACTAGCGGGAGTGGATGAGCAGTTCTTC
CDR3aa: CASSPIPLAGVDEQFF
abundance: many
d_gene: TRBD2
v_gene: TRBV7-3
j_gene: TRBJ2-1

CDR3nt: TGCGCCAGCAGCCAAGATGTGGGCGGAACAACTCTGGAGCAGTTCTTC
CDR3aa: CASSQDVGGTTLEQFF
abundance: many
d_gene: -
v_gene: TRBV4-3
j_gene: TRBJ2-1

CDR3nt: TGTGCCAGCAGCTTTCTTGGGCTGGGGGAGGATACGCAGTATTTT
CDR3aa: CASSFLGLGEDTQYF
abundance: many
d_gene: -
v_gene: TRBV5-6
j_gene: TRBJ2-3

CDR3nt: TGCAGCGTTGAGACCTCCCGGGGCAATGAGCAGTTCTTC
CDR3aa: CSVETSRGNEQFF
abundance: few
d_gene: -
v_gene: TRBV29-1
j_gene: TRBJ2-1

CDR3nt: TGTGCCATCAGGGTCTCGGGACAGGGGTCTCGCGAGCAGTACTTC
CDR3aa: CAIRVSGQGSREQYF
abundance: many
d_gene: TRBD1
v_gene: TRBV10-3
j_gene: TRBJ2-7

CDR3nt: TGCAGTGCTAGACAAACTAGCGGGAGGCTCGGAGATACGCAGTATTTT
CDR3aa: CSARQTSGRLGDTQYF
abundance: few
d_gene: TRBD2
v_gene: TRBV20-1
j_gene: TRBJ2-3

CDR3nt: TGTGCCAGCGGGATAGCGGGAGGGCGTGAGACCCAGTACTTC
CDR3aa: CASGIAGGRETQYF
abundance: -
d_gene: TRBD2
v_gene: TRBV7-8
j_gene: TRBJ2-5

CDR3nt: TGCAGTGCTAGAGGTAGCGGGCCTAGCACAGATACGCAGTATTTT
CDR3aa: CSARGSGPSTDTQYF
abundance: once
d_gene: TRBD2
v_gene: TRBV20-1
j_gene: TRBJ2-3

CDR3nt: TGCAGTGCTCCCCTTAGCGGGAGTAATGAGCAGTTCTTC
CDR3aa: CSAPLSGSNEQFF
abundance: -
d_gene: TRBD2
v_gene: TRBV20-1
j_gene: TRBJ2-1

CDR3nt: TGCGCCAGCAGCTTGGTTATGGGGGGCGCAGATACGCAGTATTTT
CDR3aa: CASSLVMGGADTQYF
abundance: -
d_gene: -
v_gene: TRBV5-1
j_gene: TRBJ2-3

CDR3nt: TGCAGTGGAAAATCCGGGACTAGCGGGAGGAATGAGCAGTTCTTC
CDR3aa: CSGKSGTSGRNEQFF
abundance: -
d_gene: TRBD2
v_gene: TRBV20-1
j_gene: TRBJ2-1

CDR3nt: TGTGCCATCAGTGAGGAGCTACAGTACTATGGCTACACCTTC
CDR3aa: CAISEELQYYGYTF
abundance: -
d_gene: -
v_gene: TRBV10-3
j_gene: TRBJ1-2

CDR3nt: TGCAGTGCTAGCCAACCCCAAGCGACGGGAGGACAGTACGAGCAGTACTTC
CDR3aa: CSASQPQATGGQYEQYF
abundance: few
d_gene: -
v_gene: TRBV20-1
j_gene: TRBJ2-7

CDR3nt: TGTGCCAGCAGCTTAGCGACTAGCGGGTTCGATGAGCAGTTCTTC
CDR3aa: CASSLATSGFDEQFF
abundance: -
d_gene: TRBD2
v_gene: TRBV7-8
j_gene: TRBJ2-1

CDR3nt: TGCGCCAGCAGCCTAGGGACTTCCGGGGAGCTGTTTTTT
CDR3aa: CASSLGTSGELFF
abundance: many
d_gene: -
v_gene: TRBV5-1
j_gene: TRBJ2-2

CDR3nt: TGCGCCAGCAGCTTGGCTGGACTAGGGGGTGAGCAGTTCTTC
CDR3aa: CASSLAGLGGEQFF
abundance: many
d_gene: -
v_gene: TRBV5-1
j_gene: TRBJ2-1

CDR3nt: TGCGCCAGCAGCTCGGGGCGGTCCCAGAACACAGATACGCAGTATTTT
CDR3aa: CASSSGRSQNTDTQYF
abundance: many
d_gene: -
v_gene: TRBV5-1
j_gene: TRBJ2-3

CDR3nt: TGCAGCGTTACAGGGGCTAGTCGCACAGATACGCAGTATTTT
CDR3aa: CSVTGASRTDTQYF
abundance: -
d_gene: TRBD1
v_gene: TRBV29-1
j_gene: TRBJ2-3

CDR3nt: TGTGCTAGCAGCTTAGGGACTAGTAGGACAGATACGCAGTATTTT
CDR3aa: CASSLGTSRTDTQYF
abundance: many
d_gene: TRBD2
v_gene: TRBV7-7
j_gene: TRBJ2-3

CDR3nt: TGTGCCAGCAGCTTGGACAGGGGAGAGACCCAGTACTTC
CDR3aa: CASSLDRGETQYF
abundance: many
d_gene: TRBD1
v_gene: TRBV7-2
j_gene: TRBJ2-5

CDR3nt: TGCAGTGCTAGCAAACAGGGGAACTATGGCTACACCTTC
CDR3aa: CSASKQGNYGYTF
abundance: few
d_gene: TRBD1
v_gene: TRBV20-1
j_gene: TRBJ1-2